The rows below give T cell receptor beta chains drawn from one sample of a study of OX40 agonist ivuxolimab in advanced cancers. Produced via immunoSEQ multiplex PCR; TCRdb's table is partial and in-frame only. The sample holds roughly 20,000 clones; roughly 88% are singletons and the top ten take approximately 60%. The source was CD4+ or CD8+ T cells sorted from blood, collected in a trial of the OX40 agonist ivuxolimab. Receptors originate from an adult with an advanced solid tumor such as melanoma, head and neck, liver or kidney cancer. Both conserved end residues are part of each CDR3. D genes are given only for firm matches. The listing skips clone size in some rows; elsewhere it reads once, few, many or a size class.

abundance	v_gene	j_gene	d_gene	CDR3aa	CDR3nt
NA	TRBV11-3	TRBJ2-1	NA	CASSLGSYNEQFF	TGTGCCAGCAGCTTGGGGTCCTACAATGAGCAGTTCTTC
NA	TRBV7-6	TRBJ2-2	NA	CASTPRSGLAELFF	TGTGCCAGCACCCCTCGGTCAGGACTGGCGGAGCTGTTTTTT
NA	TRBV27	TRBJ2-3	TRBD2	CASSSWEGPDTQYF	TGTGCCAGCAGTTCGTGGGAGGGCCCGGATACGCAGTATTTT
NA	TRBV27	TRBJ2-7	NA	CASSLGEHYEQYF	TGTGCCAGCAGTCTAGGCGAGCACTACGAGCAGTACTTC
NA	TRBV7-9	TRBJ1-1	NA	CASSDGLRAFF	TGTGCCAGCAGCGACGGGCTGAGAGCTTTCTTT
NA	TRBV4-1	TRBJ2-5	TRBD2	CASSQDGLAEETQYF	TGCGCCAGCAGCCAAGATGGCCTAGCGGAAGAGACCCAGTACTTC
NA	TRBV6-6	TRBJ2-3	TRBD1	CASRTDRGFTDTQYF	TGTGCCAGCAGAACGGACAGGGGGTTCACAGATACGCAGTATTTT
NA	TRBV9	TRBJ1-3	NA	CASRSGMNSGNTIYF	TGTGCCAGCAGGAGTGGGATGAACTCTGGAAACACCATATATTTT
NA	TRBV27	TRBJ2-1	NA	CASSPGYSYNEQFF	TGTGCCAGCAGTCCGGGCTACTCTTACAATGAGCAGTTCTTC
NA	TRBV27	TRBJ2-7	TRBD2	CASSLSGSGSSYEQYF	TGTGCCAGCAGTTTATCCGGTAGCGGGAGCTCCTACGAGCAGTACTTC
once	TRBV10-2	TRBJ2-7	NA	CASSEAGSEQYF	TGCGCCAGCAGTGAGGCAGGATCCGAGCAGTACTTC
NA	TRBV5-6	TRBJ2-7	NA	CASSLEVLGEQYF	TGTGCCAGCAGCTTGGAGGTTCTCGGCGAGCAGTACTTC
NA	TRBV2	TRBJ2-7	NA	CASNLGGHYEQYF	TGTGCCAGCAATCTCGGGGGGCACTACGAGCAGTACTTC
NA	TRBV7-9	TRBJ2-7	NA	CASSLGSVGEREQYF	TGTGCCAGCAGCTTAGGGTCTGTTGGGGAGAGGGAGCAGTACTTC
few	TRBV5-4	TRBJ2-7	NA	CASSLSHEQYF	TGTGCCAGCAGCTTGAGTCACGAGCAGTACTTC
NA	TRBV29-1	TRBJ2-2	TRBD2	CSARGLAGDTGELFF	TGCAGCGCCAGGGGGCTAGCGGGGGACACCGGGGAGCTGTTTTTT
NA	TRBV15	TRBJ1-2	TRBD1	CATSDTGGYGYTF	TGTGCCACCAGCGATACAGGGGGCTATGGCTACACCTTC
NA	TRBV4-1	TRBJ1-6	NA	CASTAGEGNSPLHF	TGCGCCAGCACGGCAGGGGAGGGTAATTCACCCCTCCACTTT
few	TRBV6-1	TRBJ1-5	NA	CASSVGQPQHF	TGTGCCAGCTCTGTGGGTCAGCCCCAGCATTTT
NA	TRBV25-1	TRBJ2-7	NA	CASSESYEQYF	TGTGCCAGCAGTGAGAGCTACGAGCAGTACTTC
NA	TRBV5-1	TRBJ2-3	TRBD2	CASSFIAGVAQGDTQYF	TGCGCCAGCAGCTTTATAGCGGGAGTCGCACAAGGAGATACGCAGTATTTT
NA	TRBV7-9	TRBJ2-6	NA	CASSRQGLGANVLTF	TGTGCCAGCAGCCGACAGGGACTTGGGGCCAACGTCCTGACTTTC
NA	TRBV4-1	TRBJ2-7	NA	CASSQVGEYEQYF	TGCGCCAGCAGCCAAGTCGGAGAGTACGAGCAGTACTTC
NA	TRBV29-1	TRBJ1-5	NA	CSVWDGGNQPQHF	TGCAGCGTTTGGGACGGGGGGAATCAGCCCCAGCATTTT
NA	TRBV27	TRBJ2-1	NA	CASITAAHEQFF	TGTGCCAGCATCACTGCCGCGCATGAGCAGTTCTTC
NA	TRBV7-7	TRBJ2-1	TRBD2	CASSLGLAPGNEQFF	TGTGCCAGCAGCTTAGGACTAGCCCCCGGGAATGAGCAGTTCTTC
NA	TRBV27	TRBJ2-7	NA	CASSPPLSYEQYF	TGTGCCAGCAGTCCACCCCTCTCCTACGAGCAGTACTTC
NA	TRBV27	TRBJ2-4	NA	CASGSGNIQYF	TGTGCCAGCGGATCAGGAAACATTCAGTACTTC
NA	TRBV7-2	TRBJ2-7	NA	CASSSPPLYEQYF	TGTGCCAGCAGCTCACCCCCCCTCTACGAGCAGTACTTC
NA	TRBV5-1	TRBJ2-1	NA	CASSRLGREQFF	TGCGCCAGCAGCCGGCTGGGGCGTGAGCAGTTCTTC
NA	TRBV4-1	TRBJ2-1	TRBD2	CASSLEWTSGGNEQFF	TGCGCCAGCAGCCTAGAATGGACTAGCGGGGGGAATGAGCAGTTCTTC
NA	TRBV28	TRBJ2-7	NA	CASSFISYEQYF	TGTGCCAGCAGTTTCATCTCCTACGAGCAGTACTTC
NA	TRBV18	TRBJ2-1	TRBD1	CASSPFRQGADNEQFF	TGTGCCAGCTCACCGTTTCGACAGGGGGCAGACAATGAGCAGTTCTTC
NA	TRBV9	TRBJ2-1	TRBD1	CASSTSPLPGQLDNEQFF	TGTGCCAGCAGCACATCCCCCCTTCCGGGACAGTTAGACAATGAGCAGTTCTTC
NA	TRBV6-1	TRBJ2-1	TRBD2	CASSEVSGSVNEQFF	TGTGCCAGCAGTGAAGTAAGCGGGAGTGTGAATGAGCAGTTCTTC
once	TRBV2	TRBJ1-2	NA	CASITGTHEMNYGYTF	TGTGCCAGCATAACCGGGACCCACGAAATGAACTATGGCTACACCTTC